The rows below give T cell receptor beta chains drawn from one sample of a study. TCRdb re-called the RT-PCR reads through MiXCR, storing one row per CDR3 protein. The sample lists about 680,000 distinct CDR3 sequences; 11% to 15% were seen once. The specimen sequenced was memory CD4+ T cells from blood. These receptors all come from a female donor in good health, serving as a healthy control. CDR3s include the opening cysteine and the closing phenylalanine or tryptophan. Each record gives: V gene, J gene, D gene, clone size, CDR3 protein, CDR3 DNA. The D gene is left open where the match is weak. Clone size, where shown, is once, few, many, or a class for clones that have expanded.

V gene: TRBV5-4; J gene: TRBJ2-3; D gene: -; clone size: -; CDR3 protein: CASSLYNRASSTDTQYF; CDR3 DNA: TGTGCCAGCAGCTTGTATAACAGAGCCTCTAGCACAGATACGCAGTATTTT
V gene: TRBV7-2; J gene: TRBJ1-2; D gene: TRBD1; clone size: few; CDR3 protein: CASSFGRGAYGYTF; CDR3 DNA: TGTGCCAGCAGCTTCGGCAGGGGGGCCTATGGCTACACCTTC
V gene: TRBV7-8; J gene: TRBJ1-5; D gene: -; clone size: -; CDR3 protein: CASSPSGAPTGSNQPQHF; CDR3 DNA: TGTGCCAGCAGCCCCTCAGGGGCGCCGACGGGTAGCAATCAGCCCCAGCATTTT
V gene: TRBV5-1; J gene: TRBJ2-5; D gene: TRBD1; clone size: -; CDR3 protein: CASSAGTGEETQYF; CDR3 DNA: TGCGCCAGCAGCGCGGGGACAGGTGAAGAGACCCAGTACTTC
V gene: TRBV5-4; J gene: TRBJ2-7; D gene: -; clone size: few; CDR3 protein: CASSPGTRRGEQYF; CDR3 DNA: TGTGCCAGCAGCCCTGGGACTCGCCGTGGCGAGCAGTACTTC
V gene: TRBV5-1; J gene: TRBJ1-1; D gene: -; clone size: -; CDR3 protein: CASSGLETQATEAFF; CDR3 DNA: TGCGCCAGCTCTGGATTGGAAACTCAGGCCACTGAAGCTTTCTTT
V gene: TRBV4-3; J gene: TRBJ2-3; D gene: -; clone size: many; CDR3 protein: CASSQDTSTQYF; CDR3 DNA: TGCGCCAGCAGCCAAGATACTTCTACGCAGTATTTT
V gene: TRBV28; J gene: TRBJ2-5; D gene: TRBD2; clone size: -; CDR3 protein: CASSSGAGAETQYF; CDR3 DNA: TGTGCCAGCAGTTCTGGGGCGGGAGCAGAGACCCAGTACTTC
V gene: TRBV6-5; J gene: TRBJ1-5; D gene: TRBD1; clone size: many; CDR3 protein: CASSRDRGVGQPQHF; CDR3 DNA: TGTGCCAGCAGCCGGGACAGGGGTGTTGGTCAGCCCCAGCATTTT
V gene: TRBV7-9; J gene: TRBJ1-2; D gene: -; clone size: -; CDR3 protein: CASSLDQSFYGYTF; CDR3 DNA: TGTGCCAGCAGCTTAGATCAGTCCTTCTATGGCTACACCTTC
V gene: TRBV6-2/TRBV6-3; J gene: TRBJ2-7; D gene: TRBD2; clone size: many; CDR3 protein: CASSRTSGYYEQYF; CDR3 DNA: TGTGCCAGCAGTCGGACTAGCGGGTATTACGAGCAGTACTTC
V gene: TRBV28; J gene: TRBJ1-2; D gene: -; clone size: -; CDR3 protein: CASSPQSWGAYYGYTF; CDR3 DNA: TGTGCCAGCAGTCCCCAGTCCTGGGGGGCGTACTATGGCTACACCTTC
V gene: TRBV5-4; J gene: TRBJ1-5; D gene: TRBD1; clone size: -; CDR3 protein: CASSWGQSDQPQHF; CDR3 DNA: TGTGCCAGCAGCTGGGGACAGTCAGATCAGCCCCAGCATTTT
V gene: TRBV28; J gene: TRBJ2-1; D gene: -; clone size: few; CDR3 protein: CASSSGVGEQFF; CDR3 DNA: TGTGCCAGCAGTTCAGGGGTGGGCGAGCAGTTCTTC
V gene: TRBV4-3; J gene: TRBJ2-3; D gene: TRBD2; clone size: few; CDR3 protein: CASSQGGGADTQYF; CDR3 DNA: TGCGCCAGCAGCCAAGGGGGGGGAGCAGATACGCAGTATTTT
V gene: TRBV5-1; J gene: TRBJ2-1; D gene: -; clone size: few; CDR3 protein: CASSYTGDSSYNEQFF; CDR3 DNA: TGCGCCAGCAGCTATACCGGGGATAGCTCCTACAATGAGCAGTTCTTC
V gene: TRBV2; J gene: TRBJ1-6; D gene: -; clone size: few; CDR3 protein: CASSRGRPYNSPLHF; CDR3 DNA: TGTGCCAGCAGTAGAGGGCGGCCCTATAATTCACCCCTCCACTTT
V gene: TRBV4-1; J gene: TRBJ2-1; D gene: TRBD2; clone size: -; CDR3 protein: CASSQESIAGDFEQFF; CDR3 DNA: TGCGCCAGCAGCCAAGAATCAATAGCGGGAGACTTTGAGCAGTTCTTC
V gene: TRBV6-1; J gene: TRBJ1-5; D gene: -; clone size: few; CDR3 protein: CASSWDLYSNQPQHF; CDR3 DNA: TGTGCCAGCAGTTGGGACCTTTATAGCAATCAGCCCCAGCATTTT
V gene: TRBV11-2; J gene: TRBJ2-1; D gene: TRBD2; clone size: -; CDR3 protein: CASSFGGGRSYNEQFF; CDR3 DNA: TGTGCCAGCAGCTTTGGAGGCGGGAGATCTTACAATGAGCAGTTCTTC
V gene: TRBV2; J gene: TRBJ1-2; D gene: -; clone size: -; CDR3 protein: CASSVTTGNGYTF; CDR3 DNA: TGTGCCAGCAGTGTCACCACAGGGAATGGCTACACCTTC
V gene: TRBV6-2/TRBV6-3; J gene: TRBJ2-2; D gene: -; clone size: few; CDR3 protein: CASSYSTPTGELFF; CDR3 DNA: TGTGCCAGCAGTTACTCGACCCCCACCGGGGAGCTGTTTTTT